This TCR beta chain stems from a study of T-cell reconstitution after alpha-beta-depleted transplantation in children. Worth noting for this clonotype: Its specificity is not known.

This sample's TCRbeta library carried unique molecular identifier barcodes. TCRdb re-called the PCR reads through MiXCR, storing one row per CDR3 protein. Of hundreds of thousands of distinct CDR3 sequences in the sample, around 10% were seen once. The study's findings and limits: A year had passed since transplant, and T-cell counts and diversity by then came mostly from newly produced T cells. Some patients' high day-60 TCRbeta diversity was attributed to recipient cells surviving conditioning.

This clonotype originated in a boy in the first two years of life with acute myeloid leukemia, due to receive a stem cell transplant. Material: PBMCs, obtained before TCRalphabeta/CD19-depleted stem cell transplant.

The CDR3 region is CAWSPGRGETQYF. CDR3 DNA sequence: TGTGCCTGGAGTCCCGGAAGGGGGGAGACCCAGTACTTC. The chain joins TRBV30 to TRBJ2-5; D might be TRBD1 (6 bases). V was pared by 2 bases and J by 5 bases, with 12 bases between. Per germline, CDR1 GTSNPN and CDR2 SVGIG (reference sequence). This CDR3 has 13 residues.